These 18 T cell receptor beta chains were all obtained from the same sample, sequenced in a study of CD8 T cells in ankylosing spondylitis (dated 2017 in TCRdb). Results and caveats for the whole study, not just this receptor: A TCR beta motif of roughly 8 highly homologous amino acid variants appeared characteristic of blood from ankylosing spondylitis patients.

No antigens are known for them. Libraries came from 5' RACE. The sequencer was an Illumina HiSeq 2500. The raw public data were reprocessed by TCRdb itself: fastp quality trimming at Q25, MiXCR clonotype calling, in-frame beta chains only. For every CDR3 protein sequence, its rows merge into one entry that carries the most common genes and DNA. For this sample there are fewer than 500,000 distinct CDR3 sequences; around 22% appear just once. Clones ranked in the top ten supply approximately 15% of the sample. The specimen was blood, either unsorted or a sorted T cell fraction (not recorded which). The receptor set was obtained from a male donor with ankylosing spondylitis.

The rearrangement joins TRBV20-1 to TRBJ2-2; 8 positions agree with TRBD1. This CDR3 contains 15 residues. Germline lookup yields CDR1 DFQATT and CDR2 SNEGSKA (reference sequence). The V segment lost 5 bases and the J segment 1 base; nucleotides outside the gene matches: 6. CDR3 sequence: CSAEDRDGNTGELFF. Written as DNA, the CDR3 is TGCAGTGCTGAGGACAGGGACGGGAACACCGGGGAGCTGTTTTTT.

There are a few counts of this clonotype. The gene calls are TRBV6-2 or TRBV6-3 and TRBJ2-5, with TRBD2 as a possible D gene (6 bases). CDR3 length: 14 residues. Between the trimmed V and J ends, which lost 4 bases and 4 bases, there was a span of 13 bases. The germline V gene has CDR1 MNHEY and CDR2 SVGEGT. In DNA, the CDR3 is TGTGCCAGCAGTTCCCCCCCCGGGGGAGAGACCCAGTACTTC. Its translation: CASSSPPGGETQYF.

The genes are TRBV10-2 and TRBJ1-1; 12 bases align to TRBD1. The CDR3 length is 19 residues. Germline CDR1 WSHSY, CDR2 SAAADI. V was clipped by 0 bases and J by 3 bases; unmatched bases: 11. The CDR3 protein is CASSESPWDRGRLDTEAFF. The CDR3 DNA reads TGCGCCAGCAGTGAGTCGCCATGGGACAGGGGGCGCTTGGACACTGAAGCTTTCTTT.

V gene TRBV5-1 combines with J gene TRBJ2-2; possibly TRBD1 for D (6 bases). V lost 4 bases, J lost 6 bases, and 13 bases lay in between. The CDR3 is 14 amino acids. Germline V CDR1 and CDR2: SGHRS, YFSETQ. In DNA, the CDR3 is TGCGCCAGCAGCACCCAACAGGGCTCCGGGGAGCTGTTTTTT. The encoded protein is CASSTQQGSGELFF.

This clonotype was counted a single time. The chain is built from TRBV12-5 and TRBJ2-5; D unresolved. V was clipped by 3 bases and J by 5 bases, with 13 bases between them. The CDR3 runs 14 residues. Germline V gene lookup returns CDR1 LGHNT and CDR2 FRNRAP. The CDR3 sequence: CASGFSDFRETQYF. CDR3 nucleotide sequence: TGTGCTAGTGGTTTCTCTGATTTTAGGGAGACCCAGTACTTC.

This clonotype has a count of ten or more. This chain links TRBV20-1 with TRBJ2-6, with a possible D match to TRBD2 (6 bases). Per germline, CDR1 DFQATT and CDR2 SNEGSKA (reference sequence). This CDR3 is 19 amino acids long. Trimming left V 3 bases short and J 0 bases short, with 21 bases between. CDR3: CSASDRGSSGHSGANVLTF. DNA of the CDR3: TGCAGTGCTAGCGACCGGGGCAGTAGCGGACACTCTGGGGCCAACGTCCTGACTTTC.

V is TRBV12-3 or TRBV12-4 and J is TRBJ2-2, with 10 positions matching TRBD2. The CDR3 has 14 amino acids. Trimming at V came to 9 bases and at J to 6 bases, leaving 7 bases not matched to a gene. This CDR3 reads CASPGTSVPGELFF. The CDR3 coding sequence is TGTGCCAGTCCCGGGACTAGCGTACCCGGGGAGCTGTTTTTT.

This chain uses TRBV30 with TRBJ2-7, with TRBD1 matching 8 bases. V shed 7 bases and J 2 bases; nucleotides not matched to a gene: 7. Germline CDR1 is GTSNPN and CDR2 is SVGIG (reference sequence). This CDR3 has 13 amino acids. The CDR3 here is CALITGGTYEQYF. DNA of the CDR3: TGTGCCTTAATAACAGGGGGAACCTACGAGCAGTACTTC.

This chain joins TRBV5-1 and TRBJ2-1, with TRBD2 matching over 10 bases. The trim removed 6 bases at V and 9 bases at J, leaving 12 bases unmatched. CDR1 and CDR2 from the germline V gene are SGHRS and YFSETQ. The CDR3 totals 15 residues. Here the CDR3 reads CASTNRLAGTGEQFF. CDR3 bases: TGCGCCAGCACGAATCGACTAGCGGGCACGGGTGAGCAGTTCTTC.

The rearrangement links TRBV10-1 to TRBJ2-3; 14 nucleotides line up with TRBD2. Germline V CDR1 and CDR2: WNHNN, SYGVQD (reference sequence). The CDR3 is 16 amino acids. With V trimmed by 2 bases and J by 5 bases, 3 bases remained unmatched. In nucleotides, the CDR3 is TGCGCCAGCAGTGAGGGACTAGCGGGAGGCCTAGATACGCAGTATTTT. This translates into CASSEGLAGGLDTQYF.

The chain links TRBV30 to TRBJ2-3, with a possible D match to TRBD1 (6 bases). Trimming took off 0 bases at V and 4 bases at J, with 17 bases between the two ends. CDR3 length equals 16 residues. CDR1 is GTSNPN and CDR2 is SVGIG in the germline V gene (reference sequence). The CDR3 region is CAWSVSVTGGADTQYF. The DNA of the CDR3 is TGTGCCTGGAGTGTGTCCGTGACTGGGGGCGCAGATACGCAGTATTTT.

The chain links TRBV5-1 to TRBJ1-1, with a weak D call TRBD1 (6 bases). This CDR3 contains 18 residues. Per the germline V gene, CDR1 is SGHRS and CDR2 is YFSETQ. V lost 3 bases and J 0 bases, leaving 21 bases between the germline ends. In nucleotides, the CDR3 is TGCGCCAGCAGCTGGAGACCAAGGGGGGAGGCGATGAACACTGAAGCTTTCTTT. Its translation: CASSWRPRGEAMNTEAFF.

A word on this clonotype: Given a far larger clone just one base away, this is likely a sequencing read error. The chain is built from TRBV11-2 and TRBJ2-5; no reliable D call. Trimming stripped 1 base from V and 5 bases from J, with 5 bases between. This CDR3 contains 12 residues. Looked up from germline, CDR1 is SGHAT and CDR2 is FQNNGV. CDR3 residues: CASSLVDETQYF. The DNA for the CDR3 is TGTGCCAGCAGCTTAGTAGACGAGACCCAGTACTTC. Filled out from reference TRBV11-2 and TRBJ2-5, the complete variable domain reads EAGVAQSPRYKIIEKRQSVAFWCNPISGHATLYWYQQILGQGPKLLIQFQNNGVVDDSQLPKDRFSAERLKGVDSTLKIQPAKLEDSAVYLCASSLVDETQYFGPGTRLLVL.

The rearrangement joins TRBV7-2 to TRBJ1-4, with TRBD1 as a possible D gene (5 bases). With 0 bases removed from V and 6 bases from J, the gap between germline ends came to 11 bases. The germline V gene encodes CDR1 SGHTA and CDR2 FQGNSA. This CDR3 has 15 amino acids. CDR3 DNA: TGTGCCAGCAGCTTAGCTCGGGGGGGGGATGAAAAACTGTTTTTT. Amino acid sequence: CASSLARGGDEKLFF. Full variable domain (remainder filled in from reference TRBV7-2 and TRBJ1-4): GAGVSQSPSNKVTEKGKDVELRCDPISGHTALYWYRQSLGQGLEFLIYFQGNSAPDKSGLPSDRFSAERTGGSVSTLTIQRTQQEDSAVYLCASSLARGGDEKLFFGSGTQLSVL.

This clonotype was found a few times. The chain carries TRBV7-9 and TRBJ2-5, with 7 bases fitting TRBD1. V shed 3 bases, J shed 2 bases, and the junction held 6 bases outside the gene matches. Germline V gives CDR1 SEHNR, CDR2 FQNEAQ (reference sequence). The CDR3 runs to 15 residues. DNA of the CDR3: TGTGCCAGCAGCTTTAACCAGGGGGATCAAGAGACCCAGTACTTC. It yields the protein CASSFNQGDQETQYF.

The chain employs TRBV28 and TRBJ1-5; possibly TRBD1 for D (5 bases). V was shortened by 3 bases and J by 6 bases, with 15 bases between the two germline ends. The CDR3 spans 15 residues. The germline gives CDR1 MDHEN, CDR2 SYDVKM. The CDR3: CASSFRRGTVQPQHF. DNA of the CDR3: TGTGCCAGCAGTTTTCGACGGGGGACGGTTCAGCCCCAGCATTTT.

This clonotype occurred a few times. J is TRBJ2-2 and V is TRBV6-1; no clear D. Per the germline V gene, CDR1 is MNHNS and CDR2 is SASEGT. The CDR3 length is 13 residues. V was trimmed by 2 bases and J by 5 bases, leaving 6 bases between them. The DNA for the CDR3 is TGTGCCAGCAGTGAAAGTCAAACCGGGGAGCTGTTTTTT. This gives the protein CASSESQTGELFF.

This clonotype was picked up many times. The J gene is TRBJ2-7, the V gene TRBV29-1; 9 nucleotides align to TRBD2. The CDR3 is made up of 14 amino acids. Per the germline V gene, CDR1 is SQVTM and CDR2 is ANQGSEA. V shed 4 bases and J 2 bases; nucleotides not matched to a gene: 6. CDR3 nucleotide sequence: TGCAGCGTTGTGCTAGCGGGACCGCCCTACGAGCAGTACTTC. Its protein is CSVVLAGPPYEQYF.